Listed below are T cell receptor beta chains from one sample, sequenced in a study of blood T cell repertoires in COVID-19. Some clones are missing from TCRdb's copy, which holds only in-frame ones; the method was immunoSEQ multiplex PCR. Of about 320,000 clones listed, approximately 89% are singletons. Material for sequencing was peripheral blood. These receptors all come from a woman in her thirties with COVID-19, enrolled during active disease. CDR3s include the opening cysteine and the closing phenylalanine or tryptophan. A D gene is named only where the DNA matches it firmly. Expanded clones get a size class; other rows say once, few or many, or leave the size out.

j_call d_call v_call clone_size cdr3_aa
TRBJ1-5 NA TRBV6-4 NA CRSNQPQHF
TRBJ2-5 NA TRBV5-8 NA CASSRKPGETQYF
TRBJ1-1 NA TRBV19 NA CASGPGMNTEAFF
TRBJ1-2 NA TRBV4-2 NA CASSQVQGDYYGYTF
TRBJ1-2 NA TRBV9 NA CASSVGSTAYGYTF
TRBJ2-3 NA TRBV28 NA CASKENTDTQYF
NA TRBD2 TRBV2 NA CASNPGRGYEQYF
TRBJ2-3 TRBD1 TRBV5-1 NA CASTRTGRLGTDTQYF
TRBJ2-1 TRBD2 TRBV19 NA CASSFAGTSHSYNEQFF
TRBJ2-1 TRBD2 TRBV7-9 NA CASSPRVAGLATYEQFF
TRBJ1-1 TRBD1 TRBV4-2 NA CASSPTGGSTEAFF
TRBJ2-2 NA TRBV12-3/TRBV12-4 NA CASSQNTGELFF
TRBJ1-3 TRBD1 TRBV7-9 NA CASSWTGLTGNTIYF
TRBJ1-6 NA TRBV6-5 NA CAVKGKGHYNSPLHF
TRBJ2-2 NA TRBV6-5 NA CASAAGTNTGELFF
TRBJ1-2 NA TRBV5-1 NA CASTDSPQGIGYGYTF
TRBJ2-6 NA TRBV5-8 NA CASSPANSGANVLTF
TRBJ2-3 NA TRBV27 NA CATSNRFSTDTQYF
TRBJ1-4 NA TRBV5-1 few CASSWTPYPTNEKLFF
TRBJ1-4 TRBD1 TRBV2 NA CASSGDGTGNNEKLFF
TRBJ2-1 NA TRBV3-1/TRBV3-2 NA CASSQRKGRNEQFF
TRBJ2-7 NA TRBV19 NA CASSDTYEQYF
TRBJ1-4 NA TRBV5-1 NA CASRSLSRGAKLFF
TRBJ2-2 TRBD1 TRBV3-1/TRBV3-2 once CASSLTGAWTGELFF
TRBJ2-4 TRBD1 TRBV5-1 NA CASSSGGVDIQYF
TRBJ2-3 NA TRBV9 NA CASSVGSGKGTQYF
TRBJ1-3 TRBD1 TRBV13 NA CASSLYRLGRGPGNTIYF
TRBJ1-2 TRBD1 TRBV5-1 NA CASSRLGTGVPLGDGYTF
TRBJ2-7 TRBD1 TRBV27 NA CASSPSTGYEQYF
TRBJ1-2 TRBD1 TRBV19 NA CASSIGRRQGAGYTF
TRBJ1-1 NA TRBV11-2 NA CASSFLQGLYTEAFF
TRBJ2-1 TRBD2 TRBV28 NA CASTSLAGVINEQFF
TRBJ1-4 NA TRBV6-5 NA CASMGRGTTNEKLFF
TRBJ2-3 NA TRBV6-1 NA CASSLIMDTQYF
TRBJ1-5 NA TRBV7-9 NA CASSRGVNQPQHF
TRBJ1-5 NA TRBV6-5 NA CASSAGFQPQHF
TRBJ1-2 TRBD1 TRBV29-1 once CSVPGQGFWSGYTF
TRBJ1-4 NA TRBV27 NA CASSPKGGWATNEKLFF
TRBJ2-5 NA TRBV6-1 few CASSEAPDSQETQYF
TRBJ1-6 TRBD1 TRBV19 NA CATRGQLHNSPLHF
TRBJ1-1 NA TRBV5-1 once CASSLKTGSWTEAFF
TRBJ1-1 TRBD1 TRBV30 NA CAWGQGWNTEAFF
TRBJ2-3 NA TRBV6-5 NA CASRGPHTGTQYF
TRBJ2-5 TRBD2 TRBV7-9 NA CASSWSRDRRGGETQYF
TRBJ2-2 NA TRBV18 NA CASSSEQLANTGELFF
TRBJ1-4 NA TRBV29-1 once CSVDDGDEKLFF
TRBJ1-2 NA TRBV2 few CASSEASQSYGYTF
TRBJ1-5 NA TRBV6-1 NA CASSEGPSNQPQHF
TRBJ2-1 TRBD1 TRBV14 NA CASSQDDRGEQFF
TRBJ2-7 NA TRBV4-1 NA CASSQDLAYEQYF
TRBJ2-7 TRBD1 TRBV7-8 NA CASSLRQEGTGDYEQYF
TRBJ2-7 TRBD2 TRBV7-8 NA CASSRGTSGSYEQYF
TRBJ1-3 NA TRBV5-4 NA CASSFGGGSGNTIYF
TRBJ2-7 NA TRBV6-5 NA CASTWDNLYSEQYF
TRBJ1-1 NA TRBV6-5 NA CASSYQSGTEAFF
TRBJ1-1 NA TRBV2 NA CASMGRTRGEAFF
TRBJ1-5 NA TRBV3-1/TRBV3-2 NA CASSQAGDQPQHF
TRBJ1-1 TRBD1 TRBV28 NA CASSSLLGQGNTEAFF